This is a list of T cell receptor beta chains from one sample in a study of blood T cell repertoires in COVID-19. The data were produced by immunoSEQ multiplex PCR, yet TCRdb's version contains in-frame clones alone and is incomplete. The repertoire consists of 40,000 to 60,000 clones, with roughly 85% occurring once and the leading ten covering 20% to 30%. Sequencing input: peripheral blood. Source of these receptors: an older man with acute or convalescent COVID-19. CDR3s include the opening cysteine and the closing phenylalanine or tryptophan. The D gene is left open where the match is weak. A row's size may be missing; if present it is once, few, many or a size class.

TRBJ2-1 | few | TRBD2 | TRBV7-9 | CASSLSSGRGNYNEQFF | TGTGCCAGCAGCTTATCTAGCGGGAGGGGGAACTACAATGAGCAGTTCTTC
TRBJ2-5 | once | TRBD2 | TRBV5-1 | CASSLASASGGQETQYF | TGCGCCAGCAGCTTGGCATCGGCTAGCGGGGGCCAAGAGACCCAGTACTTC
TRBJ2-7 | NA | NA | TRBV30 | CAWSVGRVIYEQYF | TGTGCCTGGAGTGTTGGCAGGGTGATCTACGAGCAGTACTTC
TRBJ2-5 | NA | TRBD1 | TRBV7-9 | CATTSGDRGNQETQYF | TGTGCCACCACTTCTGGGGACAGGGGAAACCAAGAGACCCAGTACTTC
TRBJ2-3 | few | NA | TRBV6-5 | CASIPSLQRDTQYF | TGTGCCAGCATCCCTAGCCTGCAGAGAGATACGCAGTATTTT
TRBJ1-1 | NA | TRBD1 | TRBV6-5 | CASSLQGAQTEAFF | TGTGCCAGCAGTCTACAGGGGGCGCAAACTGAAGCTTTCTTT
TRBJ1-2 | NA | TRBD1 | TRBV2 | CASSERGHIGYTF | TGTGCCAGCAGTGAAAGGGGGCACATCGGCTACACCTTC
TRBJ2-2 | NA | TRBD2 | TRBV30 | CAWSVRLAGVTNTGELFF | TGTGCCTGGAGTGTTAGGCTAGCGGGGGTCACGAACACCGGGGAGCTGTTTTTT
TRBJ2-1 | NA | TRBD2 | TRBV4-1 | CASSPGLAVKYNEQFF | TGCGCCAGCAGCCCGGGACTAGCGGTGAAATACAATGAGCAGTTCTTC
TRBJ2-3 | NA | NA | TRBV5-7 | CASSSDSTDTQYF | TGTGCCAGCAGCTCGGACTCCACAGATACGCAGTATTTT
TRBJ1-2 | few | NA | TRBV30 | CAWRGLRGNNYGYTF | TGTGCCTGGAGGGGTCTTCGGGGAAATAACTATGGCTACACCTTC
TRBJ2-7 | NA | NA | TRBV29-1 | CSVTDLEGGAPYEQYF | TGCAGCGTTACGGATTTGGAAGGCGGGGCGCCCTACGAGCAGTACTTC
TRBJ2-3 | NA | TRBD2 | TRBV28 | CASREPSGTSTDTQYF | TGTGCCAGCAGAGAACCTAGCGGGACTAGCACAGATACGCAGTATTTT
TRBJ2-5 | NA | TRBD1 | TRBV11-2 | CASSLGVAGGPKETQYF | TGTGCCAGCAGCTTAGGTGTCGCAGGGGGACCGAAAGAGACCCAGTACTTC
TRBJ2-3 | NA | NA | TRBV7-2 | CASSLRTTTDTQYF | TGTGCCAGCAGCTTGAGGACTACCACAGATACGCAGTATTTT
TRBJ2-1 | NA | TRBD2 | TRBV19 | CASSKRPDSGRGSYNEQFF | TGTGCCAGTAGTAAACGCCCTGATAGCGGGAGAGGTTCCTACAATGAGCAGTTCTTC
TRBJ2-3 | NA | NA | TRBV5-1 | CASSLNAATDTQYF | TGCGCCAGCAGCTTGAATGCAGCGACAGATACGCAGTATTTT
TRBJ2-7 | few | TRBD1 | TRBV7-2 | CASSPGTGHSYEQYF | TGTGCCAGCAGCCCAGGGACAGGGCACTCCTACGAGCAGTACTTC
TRBJ2-3 | NA | TRBD2 | TRBV19 | CASSRLALSTDTQYF | TGTGCCAGTAGTCGACTAGCGCTTAGCACAGATACGCAGTATTTT
TRBJ2-1 | NA | NA | TRBV27 | CASSLSSLFSGRYNEQFF | TGTGCCAGCAGTTTATCGAGTCTGTTTAGCGGTCGTTACAATGAGCAGTTCTTC
TRBJ2-2 | few | NA | TRBV11-3 | CASSHPAARTTGELFF | TGTGCCAGCAGTCACCCTGCTGCACGAACAACCGGGGAGCTGTTTTTT
TRBJ1-1 | once | NA | TRBV7-2 | CASSSRQEIAEAFF | TGTGCCAGCAGCTCTAGACAGGAAATCGCTGAAGCTTTCTTT
TRBJ1-6 | NA | TRBD1 | TRBV29-1 | CSVRRDSNSPLHF | TGCAGCGTTCGAAGGGACAGCAATTCACCCCTCCACTTT
TRBJ1-3 | NA | NA | TRBV10-3 | CAIRLDSYSGNTIYF | TGTGCCATCAGATTGGACAGCTACTCTGGAAACACCATATATTTT
TRBJ2-5 | NA | TRBD1 | TRBV5-6 | CASSPLGTGGPFETQYF | TGTGCCAGCAGTCCTTTGGGGACAGGGGGCCCTTTTGAGACCCAGTACTTC
TRBJ2-3 | once | TRBD2 | TRBV30 | CAWNVAGADTQYF | TGTGCCTGGAATGTAGCGGGGGCAGATACGCAGTATTTT
TRBJ1-2 | NA | NA | TRBV5-4 | CASSLVSGNGYTF | TGTGCCAGCAGCTTGGTATCAGGGAATGGCTACACCTTC
TRBJ2-3 | NA | TRBD1 | TRBV19 | CASRAGQGGTDTQYF | TGTGCCTCCCGTGCGGGACAGGGGGGAACAGATACGCAGTATTTT
TRBJ1-2 | NA | TRBD1 | TRBV28 | CASRDRGGLGGYTF | TGTGCCAGCAGGGACAGGGGAGGTTTGGGTGGCTACACCTTC
TRBJ2-1 | NA | TRBD2 | TRBV29-1 | CSATGGQSYNEQFF | TGCAGCGCCACGGGGGGGCAATCCTACAATGAGCAGTTCTTC
TRBJ2-1 | NA | NA | TRBV10-3 | CAIKEDNEQFF | TGTGCCATCAAGGAGGACAATGAGCAGTTCTTC
TRBJ2-4 | NA | TRBD2 | TRBV30 | CAWNSRTSGRRAKNIQYF | TGTGCCTGGAACAGTCGGACTAGCGGGCGGAGAGCCAAAAACATTCAGTACTTC
TRBJ2-3 | NA | NA | TRBV18 | CASSQTKTSTDTQYF | TGTGCCAGCTCACAGACTAAAACTAGCACAGATACGCAGTATTTT
TRBJ2-7 | NA | TRBD2 | TRBV4-2 | CASSQEGQRDSGVGYEQYF | TGTGCCAGCAGCCAAGAAGGGCAAAGAGATAGCGGGGTGGGATACGAGCAGTACTTC
TRBJ2-7 | NA | TRBD1 | TRBV7-2 | CASSRTGTYEQYF | TGTGCCAGCAGCCGGACAGGAACCTACGAGCAGTACTTC
TRBJ1-4 | NA | NA | TRBV5-5 | CASSLGAGAGEKLFF | TGTGCCAGCAGCTTGGGTGCGGGGGCGGGTGAAAAACTGTTTTTT
TRBJ2-7 | few | NA | TRBV11-3 | CASSPEGLSTYEQYF | TGTGCCAGCAGCCCCGAAGGACTTTCGACCTACGAGCAGTACTTC
TRBJ2-2 | NA | NA | TRBV30 | CAWSPLAVNTGELFF | TGTGCCTGGAGTCCCCTAGCTGTGAACACCGGGGAGCTGTTTTTT
TRBJ2-5 | NA | NA | TRBV9 | CASSVGQGHTEGTQYF | TGTGCCAGCAGCGTAGGCCAGGGACACACCGAGGGGACCCAGTACTTC
TRBJ2-2 | NA | NA | TRBV6-1 | CASSEGVWATGELFF | TGTGCCAGCAGTGAGGGAGTGTGGGCCACCGGGGAGCTGTTTTTT
TRBJ2-7 | NA | NA | TRBV20-1 | CSARAGGEQYF | TGCAGTGCTAGAGCGGGTGGCGAGCAGTACTTC
TRBJ2-1 | NA | NA | TRBV11-3 | CASSLADEQFF | TGTGCCAGCAGCTTAGCCGATGAGCAGTTCTTC